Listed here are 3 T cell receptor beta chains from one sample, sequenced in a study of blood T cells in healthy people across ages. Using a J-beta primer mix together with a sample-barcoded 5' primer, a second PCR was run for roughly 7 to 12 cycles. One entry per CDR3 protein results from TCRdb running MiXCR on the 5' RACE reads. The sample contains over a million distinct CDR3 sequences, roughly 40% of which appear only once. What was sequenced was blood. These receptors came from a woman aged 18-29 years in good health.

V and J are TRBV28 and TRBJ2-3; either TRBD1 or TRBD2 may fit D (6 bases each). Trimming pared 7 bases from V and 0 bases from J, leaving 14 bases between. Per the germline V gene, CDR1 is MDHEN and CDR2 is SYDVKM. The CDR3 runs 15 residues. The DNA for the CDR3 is TGTGCCAGCACCCGTGGGGGGCTTAGCACAGATACGCAGTATTTT. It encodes CASTRGGLSTDTQYF.

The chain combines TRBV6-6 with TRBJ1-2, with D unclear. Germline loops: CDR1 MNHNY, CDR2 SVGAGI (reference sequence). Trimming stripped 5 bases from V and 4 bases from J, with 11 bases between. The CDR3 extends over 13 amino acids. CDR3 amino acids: CASSPREFYGYTF. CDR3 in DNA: TGTGCCAGCAGTCCCCGGGAATTCTATGGCTACACCTTC.

The CDR3 loop is CASSQESTYNEQYF. The CDR3 DNA sequence: TGTGCCAGCAGCCAAGAGTCAACGTACAATGAGCAGTACTTC. The chain uses TRBV3-1 and TRBJ2-5; no firm D call. The germline V and J ends were trimmed by 0 bases and 11 bases, with 16 bases remaining between them. The CDR3 is 14 residues long. Germline assignment: CDR1 LGHDT and CDR2 YNNKEL (reference sequence).